This T cell receptor (beta chain) came from a study of blood T cell repertoires in COVID-19. The CDR3 contains 14 residues. The germline gives CDR1 SGHTA, CDR2 FQGNSA. Trimming stripped 5 bases from V and 0 bases from J, with 10 bases between. Clones were read by immunoSEQ multiplex PCR, and TCRdb kept only the in-frame ones, dropping some. The table has over 400,000 clones, about 85% seen once. Source material: PBMCs or T cells enriched from blood (not recorded which). This TCR was sampled from a woman aged 55-69 years who had recovered from COVID-19. The chain links TRBV7-2 to TRBJ1-1, with TRBD1 as a possible D gene (6 bases). DNA for the CDR3: TGTGCCAGCAGCCCCGGACAGCTGAACACTGAAGCTTTCTTT. The encoded protein is CASSPGQLNTEAFF.